This TCR beta chain was recorded in a study of T cells after somatic rescue of genetic block. A single count supports this clone. The repertoire was sequenced with immunoSEQ multiplex PCR; TCRdb's copy has only in-frame clones and lacks some. Counted here are around 67,000 clones, approximately 90% occurring once; the ten biggest clones make up around 2.8%. Germline CDR1 reads SGHDT; CDR2 reads YYEEEE. The CDR3 has 16 residues. Trimming left V 7 bases short and J 0 bases short, with 14 bases between. The receptor comes from a man under 40. The sequenced material came from peripheral blood mononuclear cells (PBMCs). This chain links TRBV5-6 with TRBJ1-6, with a tentative D call TRBD1 (5 bases). CDR3 residues: CASGRDGSSYNSPLHF. CDR3 DNA: TGTGCCAGCGGAAGGGACGGGAGCTCCTATAATTCACCCCTCCACTTT.